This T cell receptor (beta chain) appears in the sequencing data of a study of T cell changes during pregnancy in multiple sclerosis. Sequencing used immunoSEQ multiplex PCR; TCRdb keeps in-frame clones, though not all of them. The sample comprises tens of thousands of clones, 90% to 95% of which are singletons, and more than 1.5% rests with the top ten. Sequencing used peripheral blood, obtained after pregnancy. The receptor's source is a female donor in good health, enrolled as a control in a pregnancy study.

The CDR3: CASSMRNTEAFF. Here the CDR3 DNA reads TGTGCCAGTAGTATGAGGAACACTGAAGCTTTCTTT. The rearrangement uses TRBV19 and TRBJ1-1; D is uncertain. Trimming removed 3 bases from V and 1 base from J, with 3 bases in between. Germline CDR1 is LNHDA and CDR2 is SQIVND (reference sequence). CDR3 length: 12 amino acids.